This TCR beta chain was profiled in a study of siplizumab effects on memory and regulatory T cells. The germline V gene encodes CDR1 SGHDT and CDR2 YYEEEE. The CDR3 loop spans 15 amino acids. Deletions cut 7 bases from V and 1 base from J, with 18 bases between. Profiling relied on immunoSEQ multiplex PCR, and the TCRdb table lists in-frame clones only, not all of them. This table has some 75,000 clones, about 92% appearing once. This TCR was recovered from a human donor in good health. The chain employs TRBV5-6 and TRBJ2-7; maybe TRBD1 (6 bases). Sequencing was performed on CD8+ T cells sorted from blood. The CDR3 loop is CASRAGDTYSYEQYF. The CDR3 region has the DNA TGTGCCAGCCGCGCTGGGGACACATATTCCTACGAGCAGTACTTC.